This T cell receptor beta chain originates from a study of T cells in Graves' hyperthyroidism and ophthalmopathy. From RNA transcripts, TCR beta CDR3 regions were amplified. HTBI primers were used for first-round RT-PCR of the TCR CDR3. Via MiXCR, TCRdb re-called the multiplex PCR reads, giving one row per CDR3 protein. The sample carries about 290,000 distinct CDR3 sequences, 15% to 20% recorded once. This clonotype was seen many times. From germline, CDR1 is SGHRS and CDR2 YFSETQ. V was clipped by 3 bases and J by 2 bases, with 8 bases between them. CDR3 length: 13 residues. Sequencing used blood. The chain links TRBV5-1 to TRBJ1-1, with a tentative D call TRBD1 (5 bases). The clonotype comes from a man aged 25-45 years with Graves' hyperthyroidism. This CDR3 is CASSYGANTEAFF. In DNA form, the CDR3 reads TGCGCCAGCAGCTACGGGGCCAACACTGAAGCTTTCTTT.